These 16 T cell receptor beta chains originate from one sample sequenced in a study of blood T cell repertoires in COVID-19. Here immunoSEQ multiplex PCR was the method, and the copy in TCRdb shows in-frame clones only, minus some. The repertoire holds 200,000 to 300,000 clones, with 80% to 90% as singletons. Material for sequencing was peripheral blood. The receptor set was obtained from a woman aged 40 to 55 who had recovered from COVID-19.

This chain links TRBV2 with TRBJ2-7; possible D gene TRBD2, 6 bases. The CDR3 covers 10 residues. Germline V gene sequence: CDR1 SNHLY, CDR2 FYNNEI. V shed 8 bases and J shed 9 bases, with 11 bases lying between them. CDR3 nucleotides: TGTGCCAGCGGGGAGGTCGGGCAGTACTTC. This gives the protein CASGEVGQYF.

J is TRBJ2-2 and V is TRBV5-1, with a possible D match to TRBD2 (6 bases). The CDR3 contains 14 residues. With 5 bases removed from V and 4 bases from J, the gap between germline ends came to 12 bases. Germline CDR1 and CDR2: SGHRS and YFSETQ. In DNA form, the CDR3 reads TGCGCCAGCAGGAACGGGACTTCCACCGGGGAGCTGTTTTTT. Amino acid sequence: CASRNGTSTGELFF.

The chain combines TRBV5-6 with TRBJ2-7; TRBD1 agrees at 7 bases. V dropped 1 base and J dropped 2; count of bases not matched to a gene: 6. Germline V gene data show CDR1 as SGHDT and CDR2 as YYEEEE. The CDR3 covers 15 residues. The CDR3 here is CASSLLGGETYEQYF. Written as DNA, the CDR3 is TGTGCCAGCAGCTTGTTAGGGGGCGAGACCTACGAGCAGTACTTC. Based on the CDR3 plus reference TRBV5-6 and TRBJ2-7, the full variable domain is DAGVTQSPTHLIKTRGQQVTLRCSPKSGHDTVSWYQQALGQGPQFIFQYYEEEERQRGNFPDRFSGHQFPNYSSELNVNALLLGDSALYLCASSLLGGETYEQYFGPGTRLTVT.

The sample holds a few counts of this clone. The chain couples TRBV5-6 to TRBJ2-2, with a weak D call TRBD2 (5 bases). This CDR3 has 14 residues. Germline CDR1 is SGHDT and CDR2 is YYEEEE. The ends were cut back, 0 bases at V and 5 bases at J, with 8 bases in the middle. The CDR3 sequence: CASSLGRGTGELFF. The CDR3 region has the DNA TGTGCCAGCAGCTTGGGAAGAGGGACCGGGGAGCTGTTTTTT.

The chain carries TRBV6-5 and TRBJ1-1, with D possibly being TRBD1 (5 bases). The CDR3 extends over 11 amino acids. V was cut by 6 bases and J by 10 bases, with 12 bases left in between. Germline CDR1 and CDR2: MNHEY and SVGAGI. CDR3 loop: CASRGPRGAFF. CDR3 coding DNA: TGTGCCAGCAGGGGGCCAAGGGGAGCTTTCTTT.

Written as DNA, the CDR3 is TGTGCCAGCAGCTCTCAGGGTTATGGCTACACCTTC. This sequence encodes CASSSQGYGYTF. The V and J genes are TRBV5-6 and TRBJ1-2; possibly TRBD1 for D (5 bases). V dropped 3 bases and J dropped 5 bases, with 8 bases sitting between them. CDR3 length: 12 amino acids. Germline V lookup: CDR1 SGHDT, CDR2 YYEEEE.

The CDR3 here is CASTGTGAGANVLTF. In nucleotides, the CDR3 is TGTGCCAGCACCGGCACAGGGGCTGGGGCCAACGTCCTGACTTTC. The J gene is TRBJ2-6, the V gene TRBV6-5, with 7 bases aligning to TRBD1. The germline CDR1 and CDR2 sequences are MNHEY and SVGAGI. The V segment lost 7 bases and the J segment 2 bases; nucleotides outside the gene matches: 5. This CDR3 comprises 15 residues.

The chain has TRBV18 and TRBJ2-5, with 12 bases matching TRBD1. Germline loops: CDR1 KGHSH, CDR2 LQKENI. V lost 8 bases, J lost 5 bases, and 6 bases stayed unmatched. This CDR3 is built from 14 residues. Written as DNA, the CDR3 is TGTGCCAGCGTTCGGGACAGGGGGCAGGAGACCCAGTACTTC. Translated, it gives CASVRDRGQETQYF. The whole variable domain, filled in from reference TRBV18 and TRBJ2-5, reads NAGVMQNPRHLVRRRGQEARLRCSPMKGHSHVYWYRQLPEEGLKFMVYLQKENIIDESGMPKERFSAEFPKEGPSILRIQQVVRGDSAAYFCASVRDRGQETQYFGPGTRLLVL.

J is TRBJ1-1 and V is TRBV12-3 or TRBV12-4, with 8 bases fitting TRBD1. This CDR3 region has 13 residues. V was pared by 7 bases and J by 4 bases, with 5 bases of the junction left unmatched. CDR3 residues: CASTFTGGTEAFF. Here the CDR3 DNA reads TGTGCCAGCACCTTCACAGGGGGCACTGAAGCTTTCTTT.

This rearrangement joins TRBV7-3 to TRBJ2-5; D might be TRBD2 (8 bases). Germline CDR1 SGHTA, CDR2 FQGTGA. CDR3 size: 17 residues. V was shortened by 5 bases and J by 4 bases, with 23 bases between the two germline ends. As DNA, the CDR3 is TGTGCCAGCAGCCCCCACGGGGGGGGACAGTTAAGAGAGACCCAGTACTTC. This encodes CASSPHGGGQLRETQYF.

The chain links TRBV19 to TRBJ2-7; unclear D gene. Germline assignment: CDR1 LNHDA and CDR2 SQIVND (reference sequence). CDR3 length equals 14 residues. Trimming cost V 5 bases and J 0 bases, with 11 bases left between them. The DNA of the CDR3 is TGTGCCAGTAGTCACCTTGGAGCCTCCTACGAGCAGTACTTC. It translates to CASSHLGASYEQYF.

This chain joins TRBV28 and TRBJ2-7; TRBD1 matches 9 bases. The V gene end was trimmed by 5 bases and the J gene end by 6 bases; junction bases not matched to a gene: 11. Per the germline V gene, CDR1 is MDHEN and CDR2 is SYDVKM. There are 15 residues in the CDR3. As DNA, the CDR3 is TGTGCCAGCAGTCACCCGGACAGGGGCGCTTCCGAGCAGTACTTC. Its protein product is CASSHPDRGASEQYF.

The chain joins TRBV7-2 to TRBJ2-1, with 7 bases that match TRBD1. CDR3 length equals 14 residues. V lost 3 bases and J lost 9; bases outside the gene matches: 8. The germline gives CDR1 SGHTA, CDR2 FQGNSA. The CDR3 protein is CASSLGTARTEQFF. CDR3 in DNA: TGTGCCAGCAGCTTGGGGACAGCCCGTACTGAGCAGTTCTTC.

The V gene is TRBV6-5, the J gene TRBJ2-7, with D perhaps matching TRBD2 (6 bases). The CDR3 sequence is 12 residues long. CDR1 MNHEY and CDR2 SVGAGI come from the germline V gene. Trimming took off 5 bases at V and 5 bases at J, with 10 bases between the two ends. CDR3 protein: CASSPGTHEQYF. For the CDR3, the DNA is TGTGCCAGCAGTCCCGGGACTCACGAGCAGTACTTC.

V gene TRBV6-2 or TRBV6-3 combines with J gene TRBJ2-7, with a tentative D call TRBD1 (7 bases). Germline V gene data show CDR1 as MNHEY and CDR2 as SVGEGT. This CDR3 has 18 amino acids. V dropped 0 bases and J dropped 2 bases, with 20 bases sitting between them. Here the CDR3 DNA reads TGTGCCAGCAGTTACTCGAGGGGGCGGCGGGACGCTACCTACGAGCAGTACTTC. Amino acids: CASSYSRGRRDATYEQYF.

The rearrangement links TRBV7-2 to TRBJ1-5; D is uncertain. This CDR3 has 15 residues. V lost 0 bases and J 5 bases, leaving 11 bases between the germline ends. CDR1 and CDR2 (germline): SGHTA, FQGNSA. In DNA, the CDR3 is TGTGCCAGCAGCTTAGCGCTCGGCGGGGATCAGCCCCAGCATTTT. Translation gives CASSLALGGDQPQHF.